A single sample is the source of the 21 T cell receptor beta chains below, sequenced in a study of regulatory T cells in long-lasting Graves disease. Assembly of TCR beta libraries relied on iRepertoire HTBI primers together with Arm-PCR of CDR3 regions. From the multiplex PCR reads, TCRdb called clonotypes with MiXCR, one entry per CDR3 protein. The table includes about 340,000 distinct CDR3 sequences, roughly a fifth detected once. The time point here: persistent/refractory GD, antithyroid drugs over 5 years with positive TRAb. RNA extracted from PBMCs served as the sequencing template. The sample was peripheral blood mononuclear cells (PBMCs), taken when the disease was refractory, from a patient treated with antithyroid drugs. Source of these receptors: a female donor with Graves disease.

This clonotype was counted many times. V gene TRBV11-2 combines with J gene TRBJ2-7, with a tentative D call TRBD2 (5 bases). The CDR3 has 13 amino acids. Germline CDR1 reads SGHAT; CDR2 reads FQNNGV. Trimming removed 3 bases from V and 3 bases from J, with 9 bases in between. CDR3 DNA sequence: TGTGCCAGCAGCTTCGGGAATGGCTACGAGCAGTACTTC. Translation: CASSFGNGYEQYF. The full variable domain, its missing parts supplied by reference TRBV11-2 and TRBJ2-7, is EAGVAQSPRYKIIEKRQSVAFWCNPISGHATLYWYQQILGQGPKLLIQFQNNGVVDDSQLPKDRFSAERLKGVDSTLKIQPAKLEDSAVYLCASSFGNGYEQYFGPGTRLTVT.

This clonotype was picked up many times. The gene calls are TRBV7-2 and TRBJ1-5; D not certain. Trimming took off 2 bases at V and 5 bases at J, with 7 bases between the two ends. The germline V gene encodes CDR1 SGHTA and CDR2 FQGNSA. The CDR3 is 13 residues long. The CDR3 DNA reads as TGTGCCAGCAGCTTAAGGCTCGATCAGCCCCAGCATTTT. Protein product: CASSLRLDQPQHF.

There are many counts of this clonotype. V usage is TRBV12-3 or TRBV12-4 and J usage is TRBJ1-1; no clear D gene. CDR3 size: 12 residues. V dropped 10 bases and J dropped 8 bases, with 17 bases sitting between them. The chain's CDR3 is CATSRVAWEAFF. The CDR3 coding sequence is TGTGCCACCTCGCGCGTGGCTTGGGAAGCTTTCTTT.

CDR3 in amino acids: CASMGGADTQYF. In DNA form, the CDR3 reads TGTGCCAGCATGGGGGGAGCAGATACGCAGTATTTT. V and J are TRBV2 and TRBJ2-3, with D possibly matching TRBD2 (6 bases). V lost 7 bases to trimming and J lost 4 bases, with 9 bases between them. The V gene's germline CDR1 is SNHLY and CDR2 FYNNEI. This CDR3 is 12 amino acids long.

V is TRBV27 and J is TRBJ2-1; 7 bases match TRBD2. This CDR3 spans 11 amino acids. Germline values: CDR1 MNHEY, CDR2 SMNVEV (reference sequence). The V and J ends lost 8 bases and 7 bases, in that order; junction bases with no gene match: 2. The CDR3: CASGEGNEQFF. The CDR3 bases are TGTGCCAGCGGGGAGGGGAATGAGCAGTTCTTC.

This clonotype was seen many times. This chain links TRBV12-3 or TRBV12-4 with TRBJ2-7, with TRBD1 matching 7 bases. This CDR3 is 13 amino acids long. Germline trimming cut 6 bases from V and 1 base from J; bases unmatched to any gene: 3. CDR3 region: CASRQGQSYEQYF. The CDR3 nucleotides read TGTGCCAGCAGGCAGGGACAGTCCTACGAGCAGTACTTC.

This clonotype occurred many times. CDR3 sequence: CASSVDAGDQPQHF. CDR3 in DNA: TGTGCCAGCAGCGTAGATGCAGGGGATCAGCCCCAGCATTTT. The chain combines TRBV9 with TRBJ1-5, with D possibly matching TRBD1 (6 bases). Germline lookup yields CDR1 SGDLS and CDR2 YYNGEE. V lost 0 bases and J 5 bases, leaving 9 bases between the germline ends. This CDR3 has 14 residues.

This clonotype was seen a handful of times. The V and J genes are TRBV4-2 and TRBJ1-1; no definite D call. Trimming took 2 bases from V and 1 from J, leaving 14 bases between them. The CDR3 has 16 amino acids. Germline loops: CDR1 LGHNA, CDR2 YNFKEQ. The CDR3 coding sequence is TGTGCCAGCAGCCAAAGACCCGACACCGGGAACACTGAAGCTTTCTTT. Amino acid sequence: CASSQRPDTGNTEAFF.

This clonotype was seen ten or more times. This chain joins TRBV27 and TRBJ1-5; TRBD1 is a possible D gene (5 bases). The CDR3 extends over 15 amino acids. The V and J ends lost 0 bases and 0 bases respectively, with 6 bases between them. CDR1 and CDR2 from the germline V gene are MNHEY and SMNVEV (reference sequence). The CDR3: CASSLSGDSNQPQHF. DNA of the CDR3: TGTGCCAGCAGTTTATCAGGGGATAGCAATCAGCCCCAGCATTTT.

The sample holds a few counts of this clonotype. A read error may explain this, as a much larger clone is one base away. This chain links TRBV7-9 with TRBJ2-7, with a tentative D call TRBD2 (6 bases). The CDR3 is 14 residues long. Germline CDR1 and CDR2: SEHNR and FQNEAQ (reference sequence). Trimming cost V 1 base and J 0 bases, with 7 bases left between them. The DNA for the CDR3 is TGTGCCAGCAGCTTAGACGGGAGCTCCTACGAGCAGTACTTC. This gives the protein CASSLDGSSYEQYF.

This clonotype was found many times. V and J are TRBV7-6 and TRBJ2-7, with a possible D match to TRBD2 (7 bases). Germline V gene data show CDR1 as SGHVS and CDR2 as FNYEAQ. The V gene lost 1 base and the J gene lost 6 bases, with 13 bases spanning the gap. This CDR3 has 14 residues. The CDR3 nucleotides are TGTGCCAGCAGCTTAGAGGCTGGGGGGGCCGAGCAGTACTTC. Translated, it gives CASSLEAGGAEQYF.

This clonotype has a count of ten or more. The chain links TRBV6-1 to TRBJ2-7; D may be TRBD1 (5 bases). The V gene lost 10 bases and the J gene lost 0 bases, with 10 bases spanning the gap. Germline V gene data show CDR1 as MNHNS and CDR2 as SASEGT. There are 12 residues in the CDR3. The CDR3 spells CAIQGFSYEQYF. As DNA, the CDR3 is TGTGCCATCCAGGGATTCTCCTACGAGCAGTACTTC.

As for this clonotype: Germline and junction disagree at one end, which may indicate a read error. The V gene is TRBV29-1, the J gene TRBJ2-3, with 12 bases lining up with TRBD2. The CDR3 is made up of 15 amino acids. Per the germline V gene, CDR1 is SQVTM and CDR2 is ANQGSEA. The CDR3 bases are TGCAGCGTCGAAGCTAGCGGGAGGGTCGGGGATACGCAGTATTTT. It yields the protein CSVEASGRVGDTQYF.

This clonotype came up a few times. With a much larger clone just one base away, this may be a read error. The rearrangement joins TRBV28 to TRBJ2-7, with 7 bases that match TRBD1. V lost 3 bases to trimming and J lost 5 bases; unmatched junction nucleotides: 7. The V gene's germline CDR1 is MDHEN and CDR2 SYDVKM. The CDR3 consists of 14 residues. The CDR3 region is CASSLGQLQDEQYF. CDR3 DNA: TGTGCCAGCAGTTTGGGACAGCTGCAGGACGAGCAGTACTTC.

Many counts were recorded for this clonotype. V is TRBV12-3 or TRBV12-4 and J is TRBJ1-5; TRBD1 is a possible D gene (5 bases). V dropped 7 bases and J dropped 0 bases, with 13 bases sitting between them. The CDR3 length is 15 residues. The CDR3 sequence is CASTSQGYSNQPQHF. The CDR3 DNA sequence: TGTGCCAGCACCTCGCAGGGTTATAGCAATCAGCCCCAGCATTTT.

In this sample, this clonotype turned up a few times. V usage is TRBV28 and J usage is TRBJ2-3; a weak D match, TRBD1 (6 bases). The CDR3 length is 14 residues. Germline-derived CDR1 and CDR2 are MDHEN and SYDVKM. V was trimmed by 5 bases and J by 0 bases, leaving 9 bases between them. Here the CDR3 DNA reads TGTGCCAGCAGTCCAGGGGCGAGCACAGATACGCAGTATTTT. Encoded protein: CASSPGASTDTQYF.

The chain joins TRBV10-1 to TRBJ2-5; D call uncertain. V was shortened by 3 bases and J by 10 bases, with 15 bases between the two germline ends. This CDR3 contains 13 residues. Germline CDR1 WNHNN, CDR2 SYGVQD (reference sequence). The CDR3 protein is CASSETPEIGQYF. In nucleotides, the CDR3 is TGCGCCAGCAGTGAAACACCCGAAATCGGCCAGTACTTC.

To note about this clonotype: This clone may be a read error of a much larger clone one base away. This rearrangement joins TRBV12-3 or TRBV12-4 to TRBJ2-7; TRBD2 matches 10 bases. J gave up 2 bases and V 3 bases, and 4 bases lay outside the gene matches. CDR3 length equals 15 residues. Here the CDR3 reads CASSLASGGTYEQYF. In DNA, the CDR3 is TGTGCCAGCAGTTTGGCTAGCGGGGGAACCTACGAGCAGTACTTC.

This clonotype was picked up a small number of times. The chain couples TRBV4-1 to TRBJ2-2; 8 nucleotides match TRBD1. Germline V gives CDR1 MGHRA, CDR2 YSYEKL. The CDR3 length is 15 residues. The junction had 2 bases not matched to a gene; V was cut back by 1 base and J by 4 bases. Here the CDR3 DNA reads TGCGCCAGCAGCCAAGGCGGGACAGGCACCGGGGAGCTGTTTTTT. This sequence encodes CASSQGGTGTGELFF.

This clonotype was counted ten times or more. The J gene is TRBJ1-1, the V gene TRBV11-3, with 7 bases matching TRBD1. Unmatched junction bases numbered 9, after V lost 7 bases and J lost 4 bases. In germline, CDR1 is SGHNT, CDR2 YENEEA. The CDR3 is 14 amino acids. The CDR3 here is CASNLDRVSTEAFF. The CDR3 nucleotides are TGTGCCAGCAACCTCGACAGGGTCAGCACTGAAGCTTTCTTT.

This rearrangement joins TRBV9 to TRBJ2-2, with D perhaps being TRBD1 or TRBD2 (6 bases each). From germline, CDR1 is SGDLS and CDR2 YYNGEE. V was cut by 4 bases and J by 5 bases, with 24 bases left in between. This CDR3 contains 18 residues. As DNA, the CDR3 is TGTGCCAGCAGCTCCCCCCGCGGAGGGGGTGTAAGAACCGGGGAGCTGTTTTTT. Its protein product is CASSSPRGGGVRTGELFF.